This T cell receptor beta chain appears in the sequencing data of a study of shared clonotypes between healthy human individuals (dated by TCRdb to the early 2020s). Notes on the research overall: Three men and a couple of women, aged 18 to 49 years, made up the cohort. For each donor, CD4 naive and CD4 memory were each given three plates, CD8 naive was given two plates, and CD8 memory was given one plate. Blood TCR repertoires of about five healthy adults were deeply sequenced to estimate repertoire size and the extent of clonotype sharing between individuals. To increase sequencing depth and limit assay-specific biases, TCR repertoire library preparation and sequencing were carried out by different laboratories using diverse techniques. Between about 0.94 and 10 billion PBMCs per donor were obtained by leukapheresis. The paper's findings and limits, for the study overall: Sampling was restricted to blood, and TCR repertoires in tissues likely differ from the TCR repertoires found in blood. The genetic and exposure-history diversity represented was limited by the small number of donors. Incomplete sequencing was indicated by rarefaction of sorted-subset datasets, despite the large sequencing depth. Larger estimated clonotype richness was generally found for naive subsets than for memory subsets. Pairwise subsampling led to the expectation that sequencing depth would affect the degree of clonotype sharing among donors. Across several donors, around 5.4% of naive CD4, around 3.3% of naive CD8, about 2% of memory CD4, and approximately 0.4% of memory CD8 clonotypes were shared. Compared with non-shared clonotypes, the clonotypes found in all four sorted-subset donors had higher generation probabilities.

In regard to this clone: Its antigen target is currently unknown. No qualities accompany the bases; no much larger clone lies one base away.

CDR1 is given as MNHEY and CDR2 as SMNVEV, both from the germline V gene (reference sequence). CDR3 length: 15 amino acids, cysteine to phenylalanine. Only CDR3 DNA remains: 45 bases, in frame from the first base. V loses 5 bases at its end and J loses 5 bases; junction bases beyond the gene matches: 6. Using the deep immunoSEQ assay, multiplex PCR amplified TCR CDR3 regions from genomic DNA. Extracted genomic DNA from each cell subset was spread evenly across all wells of several immunoSEQ 96-well plates, with each plate serving as a replicate. For sorted subsets, each replicate PCR was loaded with approximately 0.2 ug genomic DNA, equivalent to about 30,000 T cell genomes. Purified libraries were quantified with a Qubit 3.0 fluorometer, sized on a Bioanalyzer 2100, and re-quantified with the KAPA Library Quantification kit. A separate single-read 150-cycle Illumina NextSeq 550 flow cell was used to sequence each immunoSEQ 96-well plate. Per the source publication's procedure: The immunoSEQ output contained only junctional sequences without quality scores, so filtering could not match that applied to full-length reads. To assign V/J genes and CDR3, sequences were annotated using PyIR, a Python wrapper for IgBLAST v1.9, with IMGT germline references. Reads were removed for weak V/J assignments (E-value above 1e-6), missing CDR3, stop codons, out-of-frame junctions, or ambiguous translated residues. A V3J clonotype was defined by an identical inferred V gene, J gene, and CDR3 amino acid sequence. The percentage overlap between two repertoires was calculated by dividing the number of shared unique clonotypes by the size of the smaller repertoire. RTK rarefaction, the Chao1 estimator, and Recon v2.1 estimates of unobserved clonotypes were used to assess repertoire richness. Generation probabilities for all TCRbeta clonotypes obtained by the gDNA method from a few donors were computed using OLGA. TCRdb stores this immuneACCESS table with in-frame sequences only. Part of the clones is absent; in the studies checked, under half of the shortfall reflects unresolved V genes, and no reason is known for the rest. For V, J and clone size, that table is used; D and trimming come from the DNA. A total of hundreds of thousands of clones appear in this sample, 90% to 97% of them only once. Under 0.25% of the sample is taken by the ten largest.

CD8 naive samples consisted of CD45RO-negative cells that were positively selected for CCR7, yielding a CD45RA+CCR7+ population without TemRA cells. The donors were healthy, HIV-negative adults who had no recently reported acute infections or vaccinations. Only Caucasian adults living in Nashville, Tennessee, USA were represented among the donors. Blood was collected by leukapheresis, and PBMCs were isolated by Ficoll-Histopaque density gradient centrifugation and then cryopreserved in liquid nitrogen vapor phase. Purity and quantity of every magnetically sorted T cell population were checked by analytical flow cytometry. Genomic DNA was isolated from every sorted fraction and measured by UV absorbance on a Nanodrop 2000c.

Recombination linked TRBV27 to TRBJ1-1; TRBD1 fits 12 bases in the junction. The sequenced material came from naive CD8+ T cells sorted from blood. Reading the label with the study, this specimen's cell subset or site is: CD45RA+CCR7+. The sequence was obtained from a man aged 25 to 40 in good health. Here is the DNA: TGTGCCAGCAGTGCGGGACAGGGGGCCGGGACTGAAGCTTTCTTT. It translates to CASSAGQGAGTEAFF.